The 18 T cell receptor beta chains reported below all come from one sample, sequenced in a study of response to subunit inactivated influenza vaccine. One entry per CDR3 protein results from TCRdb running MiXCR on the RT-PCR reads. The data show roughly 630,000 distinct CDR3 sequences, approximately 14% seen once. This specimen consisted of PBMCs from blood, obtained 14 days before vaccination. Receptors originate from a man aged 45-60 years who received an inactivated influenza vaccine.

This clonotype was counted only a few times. As DNA, the CDR3 is TGCAGTGCTACAGATAGCGGGGCTAGCACAGATACGCAGTATTTT. Its protein product is CSATDSGASTDTQYF. This chain connects TRBV20-1 to TRBJ2-3, with 8 bases aligning to TRBD2. This CDR3 is built from 15 residues. Germline V gives CDR1 DFQATT, CDR2 SNEGSKA (reference sequence). V lost 4 bases, J lost 0 bases, and 6 bases stayed unmatched.

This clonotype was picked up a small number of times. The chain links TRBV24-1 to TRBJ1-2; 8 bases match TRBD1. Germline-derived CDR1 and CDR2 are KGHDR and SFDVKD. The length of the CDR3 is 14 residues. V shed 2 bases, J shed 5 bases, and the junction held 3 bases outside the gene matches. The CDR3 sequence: CATSDSRTGYGYTF. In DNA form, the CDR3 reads TGTGCCACCAGTGATTCCCGGACAGGGTATGGCTACACCTTC.

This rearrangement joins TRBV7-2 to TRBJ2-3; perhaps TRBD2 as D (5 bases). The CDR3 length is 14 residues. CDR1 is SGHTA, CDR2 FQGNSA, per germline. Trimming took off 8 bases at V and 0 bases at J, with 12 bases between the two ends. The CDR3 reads CASGISGSTDTQYF. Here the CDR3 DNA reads TGTGCCAGCGGGATAAGCGGTAGCACAGATACGCAGTATTTT.

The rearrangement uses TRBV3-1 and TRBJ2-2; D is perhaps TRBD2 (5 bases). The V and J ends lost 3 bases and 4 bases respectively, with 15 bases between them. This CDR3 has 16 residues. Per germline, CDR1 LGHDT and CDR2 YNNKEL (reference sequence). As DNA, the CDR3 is TGTGCCAGCAGCCAGACTCGGGATGGCGGCACCGGGGAGCTGTTTTTT. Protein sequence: CASSQTRDGGTGELFF.

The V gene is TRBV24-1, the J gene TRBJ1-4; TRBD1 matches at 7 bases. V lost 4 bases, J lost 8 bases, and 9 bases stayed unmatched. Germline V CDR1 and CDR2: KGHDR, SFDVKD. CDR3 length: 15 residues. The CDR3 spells CATSEKQGNLEKLFF. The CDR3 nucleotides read TGTGCCACCAGTGAGAAACAGGGGAATTTGGAAAAACTGTTTTTT.

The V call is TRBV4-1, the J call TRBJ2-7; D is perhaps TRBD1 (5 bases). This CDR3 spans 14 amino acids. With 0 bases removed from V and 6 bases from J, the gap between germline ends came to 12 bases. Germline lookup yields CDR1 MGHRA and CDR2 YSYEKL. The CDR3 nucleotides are TGCGCCAGCAGCCAAGATCCCCGACAGAGCGAGCAGTACTTC. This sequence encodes CASSQDPRQSEQYF.

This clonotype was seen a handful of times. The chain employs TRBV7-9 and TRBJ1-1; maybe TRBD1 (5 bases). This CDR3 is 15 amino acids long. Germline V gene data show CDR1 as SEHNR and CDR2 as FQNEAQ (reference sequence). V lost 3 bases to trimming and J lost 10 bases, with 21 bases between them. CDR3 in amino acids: CASSLGSRGEGGAFF. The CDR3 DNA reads TGTGCCAGCAGCTTGGGGTCGCGGGGGGAAGGTGGAGCTTTCTTT.

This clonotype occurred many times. The DNA of the CDR3 is TGCGCCAGCAGCCCTTACGGGACAGGCGACAATCAGCCCCAGCATTTT. Its translation is CASSPYGTGDNQPQHF. The chain is built from TRBV4-1 and TRBJ1-5, with 8 bases aligning to TRBD1. The junction had 8 bases not matched to a gene; V was cut back by 4 bases and J by 3 bases. Looked up from germline, CDR1 is MGHRA and CDR2 is YSYEKL. This CDR3 contains 16 residues.

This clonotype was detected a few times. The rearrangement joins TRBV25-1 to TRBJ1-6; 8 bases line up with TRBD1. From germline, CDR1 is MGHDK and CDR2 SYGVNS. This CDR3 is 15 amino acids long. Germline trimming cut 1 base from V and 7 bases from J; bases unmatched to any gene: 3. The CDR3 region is CASSEFSGGNSPLHF. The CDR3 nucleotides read TGTGCCAGCAGTGAATTCTCAGGGGGCAATTCACCCCTCCACTTT.

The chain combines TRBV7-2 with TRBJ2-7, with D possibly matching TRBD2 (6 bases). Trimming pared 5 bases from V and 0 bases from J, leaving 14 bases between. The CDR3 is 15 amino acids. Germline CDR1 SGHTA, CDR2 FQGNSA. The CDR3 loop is CASSPFSGSSYEQYF. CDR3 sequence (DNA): TGTGCCAGCAGCCCGTTTAGCGGAAGCTCCTACGAGCAGTACTTC.

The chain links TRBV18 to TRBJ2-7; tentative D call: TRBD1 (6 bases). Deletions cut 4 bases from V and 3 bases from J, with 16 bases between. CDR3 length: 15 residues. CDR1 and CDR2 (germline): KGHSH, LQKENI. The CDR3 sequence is CASSRPTGSHYEQYF. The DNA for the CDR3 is TGTGCCAGCTCACGACCTACAGGGTCCCACTACGAGCAGTACTTC.

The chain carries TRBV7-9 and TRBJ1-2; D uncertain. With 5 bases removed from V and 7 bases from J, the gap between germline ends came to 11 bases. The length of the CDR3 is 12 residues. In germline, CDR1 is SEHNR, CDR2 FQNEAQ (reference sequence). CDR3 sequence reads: CASSHPGFGYTF. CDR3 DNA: TGTGCCAGCAGCCATCCGGGATTTGGCTACACCTTC.

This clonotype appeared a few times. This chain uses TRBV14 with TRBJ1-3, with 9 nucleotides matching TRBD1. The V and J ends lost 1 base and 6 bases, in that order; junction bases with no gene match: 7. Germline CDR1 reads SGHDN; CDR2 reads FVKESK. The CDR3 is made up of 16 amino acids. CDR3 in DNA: TGTGCCAGCAGCCAAGGGGTACAGGGGGCTCAAAACACCATATATTTT. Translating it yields CASSQGVQGAQNTIYF. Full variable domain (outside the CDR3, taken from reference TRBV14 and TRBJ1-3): EAGVTQFPSHSVIEKGQTVTLRCDPISGHDNLYWYRRVMGKEIKFLLHFVKESKQDESGMPNNRFLAERTGGTYSTLKVQPAELEDSGVYFCASSQGVQGAQNTIYFGEGSWLTVV.

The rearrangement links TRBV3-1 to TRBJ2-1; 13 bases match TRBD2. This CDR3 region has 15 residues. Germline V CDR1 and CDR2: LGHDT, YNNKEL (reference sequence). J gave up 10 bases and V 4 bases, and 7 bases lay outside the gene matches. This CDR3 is CASSPLGLAGPEQFF. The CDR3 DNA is TGTGCCAGCAGCCCTCTGGGACTAGCGGGACCCGAGCAGTTCTTC.

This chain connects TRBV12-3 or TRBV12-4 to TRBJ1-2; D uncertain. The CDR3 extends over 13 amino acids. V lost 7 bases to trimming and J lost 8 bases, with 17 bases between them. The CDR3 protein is CASTRSLLRGYTF. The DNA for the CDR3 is TGTGCCAGCACCCGATCCCTCCTCAGGGGCTACACCTTC.

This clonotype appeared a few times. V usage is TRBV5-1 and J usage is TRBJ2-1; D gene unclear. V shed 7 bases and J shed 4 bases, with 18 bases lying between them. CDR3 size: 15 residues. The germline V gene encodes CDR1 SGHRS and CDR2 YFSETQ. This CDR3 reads CASDERVPNYNEQFF. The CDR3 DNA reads TGCGCCAGCGATGAAAGAGTCCCGAATTACAATGAGCAGTTCTTC.

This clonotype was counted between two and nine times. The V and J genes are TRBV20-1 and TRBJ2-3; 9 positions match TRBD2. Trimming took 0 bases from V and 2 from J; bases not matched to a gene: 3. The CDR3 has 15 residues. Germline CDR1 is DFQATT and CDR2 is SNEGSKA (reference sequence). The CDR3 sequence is CSARDLAGITDTQYF. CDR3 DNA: TGCAGTGCTAGAGATCTAGCGGGGATCACAGATACGCAGTATTTT.

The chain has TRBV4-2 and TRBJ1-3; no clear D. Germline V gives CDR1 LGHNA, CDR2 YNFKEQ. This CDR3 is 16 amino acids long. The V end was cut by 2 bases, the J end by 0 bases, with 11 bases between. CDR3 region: CASSQSLSDSGNTIYF. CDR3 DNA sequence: TGTGCCAGCAGCCAAAGTCTCAGCGACTCTGGAAACACCATATATTTT.